Presented here are 2 T cell receptor beta chains from one specimen sequenced in a study of cytomegalovirus exposure and HLA in healthy donors. The PCR contained 60 Vbeta and 13 Jbeta primers. Produced via immunoSEQ multiplex PCR; TCRdb's table is partial and in-frame only. The top ten clones hold around a tenth of a sample with more than 95,000 clones, roughly three quarters of them seen once. The sequenced sample consisted of PBMCs. These receptors were collected from a young woman in good health and CMV-seropositive.

This clone was counted between two and nine times. This chain uses TRBV14 with TRBJ2-7; 7 bases agree with TRBD2. The germline CDR1 and CDR2 sequences are SGHDN and FVKESK. This CDR3 is 14 amino acids long. Unmatched junction bases numbered 7, after V lost 6 bases and J lost 2 bases. CDR3: CASSINRGAYEQYF. The CDR3 DNA is TGTGCCAGCAGTATCAACCGGGGGGCCTACGAGCAGTACTTC.

V gene TRBV2 combines with J gene TRBJ2-7, with D perhaps matching TRBD1 (5 bases). This CDR3 has 12 amino acids. Germline lookup yields CDR1 SNHLY and CDR2 FYNNEI. The ends were cut back, 7 bases at V and 1 base at J, with 8 bases in the middle. Here the CDR3 DNA reads TGTGCCAGCACGGCAGGGTCCTACGAGCAGTACTTC. Protein sequence: CASTAGSYEQYF.